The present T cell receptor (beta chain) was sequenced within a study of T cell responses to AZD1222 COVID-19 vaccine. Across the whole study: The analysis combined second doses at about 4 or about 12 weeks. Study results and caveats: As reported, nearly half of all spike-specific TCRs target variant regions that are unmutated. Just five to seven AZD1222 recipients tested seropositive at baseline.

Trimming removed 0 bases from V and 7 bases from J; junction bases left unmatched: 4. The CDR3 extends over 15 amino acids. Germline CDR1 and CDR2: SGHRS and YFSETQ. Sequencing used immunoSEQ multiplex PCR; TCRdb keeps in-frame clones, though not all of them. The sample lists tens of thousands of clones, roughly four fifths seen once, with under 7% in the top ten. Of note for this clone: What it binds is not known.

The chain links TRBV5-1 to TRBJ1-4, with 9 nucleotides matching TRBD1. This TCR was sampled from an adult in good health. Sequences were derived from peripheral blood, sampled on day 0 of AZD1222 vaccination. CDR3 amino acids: CASSLEGQGAEKLFF. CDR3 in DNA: TGCGCCAGCAGCTTGGAGGGACAGGGAGCTGAAAAACTGTTTTTT.